The 12 T cell receptor beta chains below were found in one sample sequenced in a study of cytotoxic CD8 clonotypes in ibrutinib-treated CLL (dated by TCRdb to 2020 to 2023). The library was built by means of the immunoSEQ multiplex PCR assay. Entries here come from immuneACCESS through TCRdb and include only in-frame sequences with V and J called. Some clones fail to appear in such tables; in the studies checked, an unresolved V gene covers under half of the shortfall, and the cause of the remainder is unknown. This sample lists 300,000 or so clones; approximately 67% were detected once. In total, the top ten clones hold just under 6.5% of the sample. The source was PBMCs, collected after 36 months of ibrutinib treatment. Source of these receptors: a human donor with chronic lymphocytic leukemia.

The rearrangement links TRBV7-6 to TRBJ2-1, with TRBD1 identical over 7 bases. The CDR3 extends over 17 amino acids. The J segment lost 4 bases and the V segment lost 5 bases, leaving 14 bases of the junction unmatched. Germline lookup yields CDR1 SGHVS and CDR2 FNYEAQ. For the CDR3, the DNA is TGTGCCAGCAGCATAACCCTCGGACAGGACTCTTACAATGAGCAGTTCTTC. This encodes CASSITLGQDSYNEQFF.

V is TRBV18 and J is TRBJ2-7; D perhaps matches TRBD2 (5 bases). The germline CDR1 and CDR2 sequences are KGHSH and LQKENI. This CDR3 is built from 17 residues. The germline V and J ends were trimmed by 6 bases and 2 bases, with 23 bases remaining between them. CDR3: CASSPTISGLIAYEQYF. In nucleotides, the CDR3 is TGTGCCAGCTCCCCAACAATTTCAGGACTTATAGCCTACGAGCAGTACTTC.

This chain connects TRBV6-6 to TRBJ2-1, with 13 positions matching TRBD2. CDR1 and CDR2 from the germline V gene are MNHNY and SVGAGI (reference sequence). J gave up 15 bases and V 7 bases, and 15 bases lay outside the gene matches. The CDR3 has 15 residues. CDR3 DNA: TGTGCCAGCACCCACCGGGGACTAGCGGGATTCATACCGTTCTTC. This codes for CASTHRGLAGFIPFF.

This clone was found once. V is TRBV28 and J is TRBJ2-7; 8 positions match TRBD2. CDR1 is MDHEN, CDR2 SYDVKM, per germline. The CDR3 contains 14 residues. Losses at the gene ends were 3 bases for V and 2 bases for J; bases not matched to a gene: 3. This chain's CDR3 is CASSFGGATYEQYF. In nucleotides, the CDR3 is TGTGCCAGCAGTTTCGGGGGGGCCACCTACGAGCAGTACTTC.

The V gene is TRBV2, the J gene TRBJ2-1; D possibly corresponds to TRBD2 (5 bases). From germline, CDR1 is SNHLY and CDR2 FYNNEI. This CDR3 is built from 11 residues. The V gene lost 2 bases and the J gene lost 14 bases, with 10 bases spanning the gap. CDR3 residues: CASSETSKEFF. The DNA of the CDR3 is TGTGCCAGCAGTGAAACTAGTAAGGAGTTCTTC.

The chain joins TRBV5-1 to TRBJ2-7; the match to TRBD1 covers 8 bases. Trimming cost V 2 bases and J 0 bases; bases outside gene matches: 1. The CDR3 covers 14 residues. In germline, CDR1 is SGHRS, CDR2 YFSETQ. The CDR3 loop is CASSFTGGSYEQYF. The CDR3 nucleotides are TGCGCCAGCAGCTTTACAGGGGGCTCCTACGAGCAGTACTTC.

The chain combines TRBV6-5 with TRBJ2-1; TRBD2 agrees at 12 bases. After removal of 6 bases from V and 7 bases from J, the junction contained 4 bases not matched to a gene. The CDR3 is 14 residues long. In germline, CDR1 is MNHEY, CDR2 SVGAGI. CDR3: CASSRLAGVNEQFF. CDR3 coding DNA: TGTGCCAGCAGCAGACTAGCGGGAGTAAATGAGCAGTTCTTC.

V and J are TRBV7-6 and TRBJ1-3; D is perhaps TRBD1 (6 bases). Between the trimmed V and J ends, which lost 4 bases and 0 bases, there was a span of 10 bases. CDR3 length: 15 amino acids. CDR1 is SGHVS and CDR2 is FNYEAQ in the germline V gene. CDR3: CASSYGQSSGNTIYF. DNA of the CDR3: TGTGCCAGCAGCTACGGACAGAGCTCTGGAAACACCATATATTTT. Supplemented by reference TRBV7-6 and TRBJ1-3, the full variable domain reads GAGVSQSPRYKVTKRGQDVALRCDPISGHVSLYWYRQALGQGPEFLTYFNYEAQQDKSGLPNDRFSAERPEGSISTLTIQRTEQRDSAMYRCASSYGQSSGNTIYFGEGSWLTVV.

The chain couples TRBV4-1 to TRBJ1-1; D gene ambiguous. V was pared by 7 bases and J by 1 base, with 7 bases between. CDR1 is MGHRA, CDR2 YSYEKL, per germline. CDR3 size: 12 residues. As DNA, the CDR3 is TGCGCCAGCAATGGGGAGAACACTGAAGCTTTCTTT. Translated: CASNGENTEAFF.

The chain employs TRBV6-6 and TRBJ1-6, with 9 bases that match TRBD1. Germline values: CDR1 MNHNY, CDR2 SVGAGI (reference sequence). The J segment lost 8 bases and the V segment lost 2 bases, leaving 4 bases of the junction unmatched. The CDR3 covers 15 residues. CDR3 region: CASSYVGQGYSPLHF. CDR3 coding DNA: TGTGCCAGCAGTTACGTGGGACAGGGTTATTCACCCCTCCACTTT.

In DNA form, the CDR3 reads TGTGCCAGCCTTAATCTAGGACAGGGCACAGATACGCAGTATTTT. Translation: CASLNLGQGTDTQYF. The V call is TRBV28, the J call TRBJ2-3, with 7 nucleotides matching TRBD1. Germline-derived CDR1 and CDR2 are MDHEN and SYDVKM. This CDR3 spans 15 amino acids. With V trimmed by 8 bases and J by 1 base, 9 bases remained unmatched.

The chain employs TRBV5-4 and TRBJ1-5; no definite D call. This CDR3 comprises 13 residues. Germline V gene lookup returns CDR1 SGHNT and CDR2 YYREEE (reference sequence). Between the trimmed V and J ends, which lost 5 bases and 1 base, there was a span of 7 bases. The DNA of the CDR3 is TGTGCCAGCAGTTTCGACAGCAATCAGCCCCAGCATTTT. It encodes CASSFDSNQPQHF.